A selection of T cell receptor beta chains follows, all from one sample in a study of cytotoxic CD8 clonotypes in ibrutinib-treated CLL. Sequencing used immunoSEQ multiplex PCR; TCRdb keeps in-frame clones, though not all of them. The profile shows 300,000 to 350,000 clones, about 80% of them singletons. This sample comprised PBMCs, obtained before ibrutinib treatment. These receptors all stem from a human donor with chronic lymphocytic leukemia. CDR3s include the opening cysteine and the closing phenylalanine or tryptophan. D genes are given only for firm matches. Some rows have no size entry. The others give once, few or many, or a class for an expanded clone.

j_gene: TRBJ2-2; abundance: NA; v_gene: TRBV10-2; d_gene: TRBD2; CDR3aa: CASSLGLAGGRRTGELFF; CDR3nt: TGCGCCAGCAGCCTCGGACTAGCGGGAGGCCGGCGCACCGGGGAGCTGTTTTTT
j_gene: TRBJ1-3; abundance: NA; v_gene: TRBV6-8; d_gene: NA; CDR3aa: CASSYKPREGNTIYF; CDR3nt: TGTGCCAGCAGTTACAAACCACGGGAAGGAAACACCATATATTTT
j_gene: TRBJ2-5; abundance: NA; v_gene: TRBV9; d_gene: NA; CDR3aa: CASSAERQETQYF; CDR3nt: TGTGCCAGCAGCGCCGAGAGGCAAGAGACCCAGTACTTC
j_gene: TRBJ1-2; abundance: NA; v_gene: TRBV6-5; d_gene: TRBD1; CDR3aa: CASSAPGDRAYGYTF; CDR3nt: TGTGCCAGCAGTGCCCCGGGGGACAGGGCTTATGGCTACACCTTC
j_gene: TRBJ2-1; abundance: NA; v_gene: TRBV7-9; d_gene: TRBD2; CDR3aa: CASSLPSGRAGDEQFF; CDR3nt: TGTGCCAGCAGCTTACCTAGCGGGAGGGCCGGGGATGAGCAGTTCTTC
j_gene: TRBJ1-2; abundance: once; v_gene: TRBV18; d_gene: TRBD1; CDR3aa: CASSPTGLNYGYTF; CDR3nt: TGTGCCAGCTCACCGACAGGGCTTAACTATGGCTACACCTTC
j_gene: TRBJ1-6; abundance: NA; v_gene: TRBV28; d_gene: NA; CDR3aa: CASSLRLGFYSPLHF; CDR3nt: TGTGCCAGCAGTTTACGTTTGGGCTTTTATTCACCCCTCCACTTT
j_gene: TRBJ2-3; abundance: NA; v_gene: TRBV2; d_gene: TRBD2; CDR3aa: CASSVKGFGLAGGDTQYF; CDR3nt: TGTGCCAGCAGTGTGAAAGGGTTCGGACTAGCGGGAGGAGATACGCAGTATTTT
j_gene: TRBJ2-4; abundance: NA; v_gene: TRBV2; d_gene: TRBD2; CDR3aa: CASSEGTSGYLQYF; CDR3nt: TGTGCCAGCAGCGAAGGGACTAGCGGCTATCTTCAGTACTTC
j_gene: TRBJ2-1; abundance: NA; v_gene: TRBV7-8; d_gene: TRBD2; CDR3aa: CASSLSGRAYNEQFF; CDR3nt: TGTGCCAGCAGCTTGAGCGGGAGGGCCTACAATGAGCAGTTCTTC
j_gene: TRBJ2-1; abundance: NA; v_gene: TRBV28; d_gene: NA; CDR3aa: CASSLETDDYYNEQFF; CDR3nt: TGTGCCAGCAGTTTAGAGACGGACGACTACTACAATGAGCAGTTCTTC
j_gene: TRBJ2-2; abundance: NA; v_gene: TRBV15; d_gene: NA; CDR3aa: CATSRDRGRVTGELFF; CDR3nt: TGTGCCACCAGCAGAGATCGGGGCAGGGTCACCGGGGAGCTGTTTTTT
j_gene: TRBJ2-1; abundance: NA; v_gene: TRBV27; d_gene: TRBD1; CDR3aa: CASSSATGNNEQFF; CDR3nt: TGTGCCAGCAGTTCTGCGACAGGGAACAATGAGCAGTTCTTC
j_gene: TRBJ2-2; abundance: few; v_gene: TRBV7-9; d_gene: TRBD2; CDR3aa: CASSLTSGSIGELFF; CDR3nt: TGTGCCAGCAGCTTGACTAGCGGGAGTATCGGGGAGCTGTTTTTT
j_gene: TRBJ1-2; abundance: NA; v_gene: TRBV5-4; d_gene: NA; CDR3aa: CASSLGGGGPYYGYTF; CDR3nt: TGTGCCAGCAGCTTGGGGGGCGGGGGCCCCTACTATGGCTACACCTTC
j_gene: TRBJ2-7; abundance: NA; v_gene: TRBV11-2; d_gene: NA; CDR3aa: CASSLSRVDEQYF; CDR3nt: TGTGCCAGCAGCTTAAGTCGGGTTGACGAGCAGTACTTC
j_gene: TRBJ1-5; abundance: NA; v_gene: TRBV19; d_gene: NA; CDR3aa: CASSIFAGGKEPQHF; CDR3nt: TGTGCCAGCAGTATTTTCGCAGGAGGGAAGGAGCCCCAGCATTTT
j_gene: TRBJ2-2; abundance: NA; v_gene: TRBV5-1; d_gene: NA; CDR3aa: CAGSRWGLDTGELFF; CDR3nt: TGCGCCGGATCAAGGTGGGGGCTCGACACCGGGGAGCTGTTTTTT
j_gene: TRBJ2-7; abundance: NA; v_gene: TRBV6-1; d_gene: TRBD2; CDR3aa: CASHSGSRPYEQYF; CDR3nt: TGTGCCAGCCATAGCGGGAGTAGGCCCTACGAGCAGTACTTC
j_gene: TRBJ2-7; abundance: NA; v_gene: TRBV28; d_gene: NA; CDR3aa: CASRTGTPPYEQYF; CDR3nt: TGTGCCAGCCGAACCGGGACTCCCCCCTACGAGCAGTACTTC
j_gene: TRBJ2-2; abundance: NA; v_gene: TRBV11-3; d_gene: NA; CDR3aa: CASSFMGAGELFF; CDR3nt: TGTGCCAGCAGCTTCATGGGGGCCGGGGAGCTGTTTTTT
j_gene: TRBJ2-7; abundance: NA; v_gene: TRBV27; d_gene: NA; CDR3aa: CASSLSGGEQYF; CDR3nt: TGTGCCAGCAGTTTATCAGGGGGCGAGCAGTACTTC
j_gene: TRBJ2-1; abundance: once; v_gene: TRBV4-3; d_gene: TRBD1; CDR3aa: CASSQRTGVDEQFF; CDR3nt: TGCGCCAGCAGCCAACGTACAGGGGTGGATGAGCAGTTCTTC
j_gene: TRBJ1-2; abundance: NA; v_gene: TRBV6-6; d_gene: TRBD1; CDR3aa: CASSSNGQANYGYTF; CDR3nt: TGTGCCAGCAGTTCCAATGGACAGGCTAACTATGGCTACACCTTC
j_gene: TRBJ2-4; abundance: once; v_gene: TRBV30; d_gene: NA; CDR3aa: CAWSRSWAKNIQYF; CDR3nt: TGTGCCTGGAGCAGGTCTTGGGCCAAAAACATTCAGTACTTC
j_gene: TRBJ2-7; abundance: NA; v_gene: TRBV27; d_gene: NA; CDR3aa: CASSLSSIAGEQYF; CDR3nt: TGTGCCAGCAGTTTGAGCTCAATTGCGGGCGAGCAGTACTTC
j_gene: TRBJ1-2; abundance: NA; v_gene: TRBV7-6; d_gene: NA; CDR3aa: CASSLSRPTHGGYTF; CDR3nt: TGTGCCAGCAGCTTATCACGACCGACTCACGGAGGCTACACCTTC
j_gene: TRBJ2-7; abundance: NA; v_gene: TRBV4-3; d_gene: NA; CDR3aa: CASSLRQNSYEQYF; CDR3nt: TGCGCCAGCAGCCTAAGACAGAACTCCTACGAGCAGTACTTC
j_gene: TRBJ1-2; abundance: NA; v_gene: TRBV5-1; d_gene: TRBD1; CDR3aa: CASSPTGGEGYTF; CDR3nt: TGCGCCAGCAGCCCAACAGGGGGCGAAGGCTACACCTTC
j_gene: TRBJ2-7; abundance: NA; v_gene: TRBV30; d_gene: NA; CDR3aa: CAWMGIPYEQYF; CDR3nt: TGTGCCTGGATGGGTATCCCCTACGAGCAGTACTTC
j_gene: TRBJ2-1; abundance: NA; v_gene: TRBV20-1; d_gene: NA; CDR3aa: CSALYNEQFF; CDR3nt: TGCAGTGCTCTGTACAATGAGCAGTTCTTC
j_gene: TRBJ2-7; abundance: NA; v_gene: TRBV20-1; d_gene: NA; CDR3aa: CSARVANEQYF; CDR3nt: TGCAGTGCCAGAGTAGCTAACGAGCAGTACTTC
j_gene: TRBJ2-7; abundance: few; v_gene: TRBV6-5; d_gene: TRBD2; CDR3aa: CASSKGLAGVYEQYF; CDR3nt: TGTGCCAGCAGCAAGGGACTAGCGGGAGTATACGAGCAGTACTTC